Presented here are 3 T cell receptor beta chains from one specimen sequenced in a study of memory CD4+ T cells and cytomegalovirus serostatus. Single viable CD3+CD4+CD8-CD45RO+ cells were sorted as the memory CD4+ T cells. Repertoires were generated with immunoSEQ multiplex PCR, while TCRdb's copy carries only in-frame clones and drops some. The sample includes 45,000 to 50,000 clones, roughly 80% of them seen just once. Input material: memory CD4+ T cells from blood. The receptor set was obtained from an adult in good health and CMV-seronegative.

The J gene is TRBJ2-7, the V gene TRBV18; no clear D. There are 14 residues in the CDR3. V lost 1 base and J 0 bases, leaving 7 bases between the germline ends. The germline V gene has CDR1 KGHSH and CDR2 LQKENI. CDR3 bases: TGTGCCAGCTCACCACTGCCCAACTCCTACGAGCAGTACTTC. Amino acid sequence: CASSPLPNSYEQYF.

The chain uses TRBV28 and TRBJ1-2, with D unclear. Trimming cost V 1 base and J 5 bases, with 17 bases left between them. Germline V gene sequence: CDR1 MDHEN, CDR2 SYDVKM. This CDR3 has 16 residues. As DNA, the CDR3 is TGTGCCAGCAGTTTATCAGGAGGGAGAAGGCTGTATGGCTACACCTTC. Amino acids: CASSLSGGRRLYGYTF.

This clone was observed a handful of times. The V gene is TRBV5-1, the J gene TRBJ1-3; 7 positions agree with TRBD1. Trimming removed 3 bases from V and 0 bases from J; junction bases left unmatched: 9. CDR3 size: 17 residues. CDR1 is SGHRS, CDR2 YFSETQ, per germline. The CDR3 loop reads CASSWTGIRSSGNTIYF. In DNA, the CDR3 is TGCGCCAGCAGCTGGACAGGAATCAGGAGCTCTGGAAACACCATATATTTT.